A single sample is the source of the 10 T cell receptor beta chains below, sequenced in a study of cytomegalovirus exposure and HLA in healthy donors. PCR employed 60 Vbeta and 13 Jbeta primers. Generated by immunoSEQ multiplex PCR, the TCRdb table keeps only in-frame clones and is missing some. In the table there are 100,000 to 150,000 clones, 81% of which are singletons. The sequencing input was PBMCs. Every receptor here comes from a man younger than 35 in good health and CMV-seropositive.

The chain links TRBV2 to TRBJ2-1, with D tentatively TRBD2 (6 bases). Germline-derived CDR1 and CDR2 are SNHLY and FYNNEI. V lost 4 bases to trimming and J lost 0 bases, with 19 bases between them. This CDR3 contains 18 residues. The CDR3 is CASSAWRAVQSSYNEQFF. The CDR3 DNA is TGTGCCAGCAGTGCATGGAGGGCGGTTCAGAGCTCCTACAATGAGCAGTTCTTC. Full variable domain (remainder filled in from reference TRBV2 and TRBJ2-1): EPEVTQTPSHQVTQMGQEVILRCVPISNHLYFYWYRQILGQKVEFLVSFYNNEISEKSEIFDDQFSVERPDGSNFTLKIRSTKLEDSAMYFCASSAWRAVQSSYNEQFFGPGTRLTVL.

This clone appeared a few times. The CDR3: CASRGGETGDYGYTF. CDR3 DNA sequence: TGTGCCAGCCGAGGAGGTGAAACGGGGGACTATGGCTACACCTTC. This chain joins TRBV21-1 and TRBJ1-2. TRBV21-1 is a pseudogene. The CDR3 length is 15 residues.

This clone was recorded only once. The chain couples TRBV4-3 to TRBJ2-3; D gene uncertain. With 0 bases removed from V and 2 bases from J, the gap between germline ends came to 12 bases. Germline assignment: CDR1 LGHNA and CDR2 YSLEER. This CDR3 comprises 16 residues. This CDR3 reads CASSQDSGYDTDTQYF. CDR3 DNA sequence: TGCGCCAGCAGCCAAGATTCCGGGTACGACACAGATACGCAGTATTTT.

This chain's CDR3 is CASSIPGGGPEAFF. CDR3 DNA sequence: TGTGCCAGCAGCATACCCGGGGGGGGCCCTGAAGCTTTCTTT. The chain joins TRBV7-2 to TRBJ1-1, with D possibly matching TRBD1 (6 bases). Deletions cut 5 bases from V and 6 bases from J, with 16 bases between. The CDR3 spans 14 residues. CDR1 and CDR2 (germline): SGHTA, FQGNSA.

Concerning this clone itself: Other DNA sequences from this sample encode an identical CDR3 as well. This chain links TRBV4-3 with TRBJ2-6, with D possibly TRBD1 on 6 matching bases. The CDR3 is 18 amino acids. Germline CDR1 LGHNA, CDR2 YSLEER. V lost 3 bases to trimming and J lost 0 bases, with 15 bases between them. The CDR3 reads CASSQRTEGSSGANVLTF. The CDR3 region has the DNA TGCGCCAGCAGCCAGAGGACAGAAGGCAGCTCTGGGGCCAACGTCCTGACTTTC.

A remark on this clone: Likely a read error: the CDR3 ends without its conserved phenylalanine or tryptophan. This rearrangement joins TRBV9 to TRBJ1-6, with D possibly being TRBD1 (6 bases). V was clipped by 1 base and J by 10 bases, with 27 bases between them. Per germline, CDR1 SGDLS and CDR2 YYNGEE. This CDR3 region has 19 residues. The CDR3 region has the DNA TGTGCCAGCAGCGTACCCCCCCTTAAGGTGGCAGGGGTAGGATCACCCCTCCACTCT. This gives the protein CASSVPPLKVAGVGSPLHS.

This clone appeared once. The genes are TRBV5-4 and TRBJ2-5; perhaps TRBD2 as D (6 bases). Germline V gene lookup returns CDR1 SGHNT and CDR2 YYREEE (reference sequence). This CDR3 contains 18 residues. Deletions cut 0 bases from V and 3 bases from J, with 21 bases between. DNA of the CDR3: TGTGCCAGCAGCTTGGCAGGGCGTGCGGGGCCACAAAAAGAGACCCAGTACTTC. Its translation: CASSLAGRAGPQKETQYF.

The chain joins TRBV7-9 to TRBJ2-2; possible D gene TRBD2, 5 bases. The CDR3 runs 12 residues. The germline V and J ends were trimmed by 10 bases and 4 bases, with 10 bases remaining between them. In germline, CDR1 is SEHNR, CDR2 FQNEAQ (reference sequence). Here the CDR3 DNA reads TGTGCCACCCTCCGGGGCACCGGGGAGCTGTTTTTT. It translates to CATLRGTGELFF.

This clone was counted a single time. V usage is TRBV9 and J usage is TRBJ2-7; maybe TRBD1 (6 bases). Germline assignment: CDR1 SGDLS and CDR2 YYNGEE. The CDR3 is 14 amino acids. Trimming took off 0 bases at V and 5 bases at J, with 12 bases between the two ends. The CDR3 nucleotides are TGTGCCAGCAGCGTAGCCTCAGAGGGGGACGAGCAGTACTTC. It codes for CASSVASEGDEQYF.

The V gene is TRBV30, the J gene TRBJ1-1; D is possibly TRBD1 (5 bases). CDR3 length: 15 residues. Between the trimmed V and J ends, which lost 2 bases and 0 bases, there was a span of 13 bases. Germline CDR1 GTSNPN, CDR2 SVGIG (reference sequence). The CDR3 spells CAWSSRGWMNTEAFF. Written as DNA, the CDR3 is TGTGCCTGGAGTTCAAGGGGCTGGATGAACACTGAAGCTTTCTTT.